This T cell receptor beta chain emerged from a study of CD8 T cells in Susac syndrome. Study findings and constraints: As acknowledged by the study, its TCR sequencing and HLA analysis included a relatively small number of individuals.

The RNA, about 0.45 to 1 ug, was put through reverse transcription using random hexamers. TCR beta CDR3 was amplified by immunoSEQ covering 54 Vbeta and 13 Jbeta. TCRdb re-called the immunoSEQ multiplex PCR reads through MiXCR, storing one row per CDR3 protein. The sample contains 140,000 to 150,000 distinct CDR3 sequences, approximately 95% of which appear only once. V was clipped by 0 bases and J by 0 bases, with 18 bases between them. CDR1 and CDR2 (germline): LGHNA, YNFKEQ. This CDR3 is built from 20 residues. With regard to this clonotype: No antigen is known for it.

Treatment-naive patients with stable or active relapsing-remitting disease served as multiple sclerosis controls. Sequencing input: CD4+ T cells from PBMCs. V and J are TRBV4-2 and TRBJ2-6; a possible D gene is TRBD2 (6 bases). The receptor comes from a human donor with multiple sclerosis. The CDR3 nucleotides read TGTGCCAGCAGCCAAGAGGGTTGGCGCGGGATTAACTCTGGGGCCAACGTCCTGACTTTC. As protein: CASSQEGWRGINSGANVLTF.